The next 31 T cell receptor beta chains were all read from a single sample in a study of T cells after yellow fever vaccination. TCRdb analysed the 5' RACE reads with MiXCR anew, one entry per CDR3 protein. This sample has hundreds of thousands of distinct CDR3 sequences, with 8.5% to 9% found just once. The starting material was PBMCs, obtained on the day of the first yellow fever vaccination. The receptors originated from a man aged 18 to 35 who received the YFV17D yellow fever vaccine.

The chain uses TRBV7-2 and TRBJ1-1; no clear D gene. The CDR3 totals 14 residues. V lost 0 bases to trimming and J lost 3 bases, with 8 bases between them. CDR1 and CDR2 (germline): SGHTA, FQGNSA. CDR3 sequence reads: CASSLAKWHTEAFF. The CDR3 coding sequence is TGTGCCAGCAGCTTAGCCAAGTGGCACACTGAAGCTTTCTTT.

This clonotype occurred many times. V is TRBV6-6 and J is TRBJ2-7; 7 bases align to TRBD1. CDR1 is MNHNY, CDR2 SVGAGI, per germline (reference sequence). This CDR3 has 12 residues. V gave up 6 bases and J gave up 6 bases; unmatched junction bases: 5. The CDR3: CASRSRGSEQYF. The DNA for the CDR3 is TGTGCCAGCAGATCCAGGGGGAGCGAGCAGTACTTC.

This clonotype was counted only a few times. The chain combines TRBV27 with TRBJ2-2; D is undetermined. CDR3 length equals 14 residues. V lost 3 bases to trimming and J lost 3 bases, with 8 bases between them. Germline V gene lookup returns CDR1 MNHEY and CDR2 SMNVEV (reference sequence). The CDR3 sequence: CASSLLGYTGELFF. CDR3 in DNA: TGTGCCAGCAGTTTGTTGGGGTACACCGGGGAGCTGTTTTTT.

This clonotype has a handful of counts. For the CDR3, the DNA is TGCGCCAGCAGCCAGAGGACTACGCTAGCGGACACAGATACGCAGTATTTT. It translates to CASSQRTTLADTDTQYF. This chain joins TRBV4-3 and TRBJ2-3; 7 bases match TRBD2. Germline loops: CDR1 LGHNA, CDR2 YSLEER. V shed 3 bases and J 2 bases; nucleotides not matched to a gene: 11. The CDR3 contains 17 residues.

The chain combines TRBV11-1 with TRBJ2-5; D assignment may be TRBD1 or TRBD2 (5 bases each). The V end lost 4 bases, the J end lost 5 bases, and 23 bases lay between the germline ends. The CDR3 contains 17 residues. Germline CDR1 reads SGHAT; CDR2 reads FQDESV (reference sequence). The CDR3 DNA sequence: TGTGCCAGCAGCTCGGGGAGTACAGGTTCCTGGGGGGAGACCCAGTACTTC. This encodes CASSSGSTGSWGETQYF. The full variable domain, completed using reference TRBV11-1 and TRBJ2-5, is EAEVAQSPRYKITEKSQAVAFWCDPISGHATLYWYRQILGQGPELLVQFQDESVVDDSQLPKDRFSAERLKGVDSTLKIQPAELGDSAMYLCASSSGSTGSWGETQYFGPGTRLLVL.

This clonotype was recorded a few times. The chain employs TRBV5-4 and TRBJ2-5, with TRBD2 matching 11 bases. The length of the CDR3 is 15 residues. CDR1 is SGHNT, CDR2 YYREEE, per germline (reference sequence). Trimming took 0 bases from V and 4 from J; bases not matched to a gene: 2. The CDR3 here is CASSLAGTSGETQYF. CDR3 nucleotides: TGTGCCAGCAGCTTGGCCGGGACTAGCGGAGAGACCCAGTACTTC.

V usage is TRBV4-2 and J usage is TRBJ2-1, with unresolved D. V lost 6 bases and J 7 bases, leaving 13 bases between the germline ends. This CDR3 region has 13 residues. Germline loops: CDR1 LGHNA, CDR2 YNFKEQ. This CDR3 is CASRQAGRNEQFF. The CDR3 DNA reads TGTGCCAGCAGGCAGGCCGGGCGGAATGAGCAGTTCTTC.

The V gene is TRBV12-3 or TRBV12-4, the J gene TRBJ2-1, with D perhaps TRBD2 (5 bases). CDR3 size: 13 residues. The V end was cut by 8 bases, the J end by 2 bases, with 10 bases between. CDR3: CASSEAAYNEQFF. The CDR3 nucleotides are TGTGCCAGCTCGGAGGCTGCCTACAATGAGCAGTTCTTC.

This clonotype showed up many times. The J gene is TRBJ2-7, the V gene TRBV10-3, with D uncertain. Deletions cut 4 bases from V and 1 base from J, with 11 bases between. This CDR3 is 14 amino acids long. Germline V gene data show CDR1 as ENHRY and CDR2 as SYGVKD. The CDR3 loop reads CAISAAQDSYEQYV. The CDR3 DNA sequence: TGTGCCATCAGTGCGGCCCAGGATTCCTACGAGCAGTACGTC.

V and J are TRBV20-1 and TRBJ2-3, with 9 bases identical to TRBD2. V shed 2 bases and J 3 bases; nucleotides not matched to a gene: 6. The CDR3 contains 15 residues. From germline, CDR1 is DFQATT and CDR2 SNEGSKA (reference sequence). The CDR3 nucleotides read TGCAGTGCTAGACCTAGCGGGGCGCGGACAGATACGCAGTATTTT. Encoded protein: CSARPSGARTDTQYF.

The chain recombines TRBV3-1 with TRBJ1-1; D not resolved. Per germline, CDR1 LGHDT and CDR2 YNNKEL (reference sequence). The CDR3 totals 14 residues. V was shortened by 8 bases and J by 1 base, with 14 bases between the two germline ends. CDR3 residues: CASEGRQGNTEAFF. Written as DNA, the CDR3 is TGTGCCAGCGAGGGTCGGCAAGGGAACACTGAAGCTTTCTTT. Full variable domain (remainder filled in from reference TRBV3-1 and TRBJ1-1): DTAVSQTPKYLVTQMGNDKSIKCEQNLGHDTMYWYKQDSKKFLKIMFSYNNKELIINETVPNRFSPKSPDKAHLNLHINSLELGDSAVYFCASEGRQGNTEAFFGQGTRLTVV.

This clonotype has a handful of counts. The chain uses TRBV29-1 and TRBJ2-1; 14 bases fit TRBD2. The ends lost 3 bases at V and 8 bases at J; junction bases unmatched: 9. The CDR3 runs 16 residues. Per germline, CDR1 SQVTM and CDR2 ANQGSEA. CDR3 sequence: CSVDRLAGGPIDEQFF. The DNA for the CDR3 is TGCAGCGTTGACAGACTAGCGGGGGGGCCAATCGATGAGCAGTTCTTC.

This clonotype was recorded a few times. This chain uses TRBV20-1 with TRBJ1-1; D is unresolved. V was clipped by 5 bases and J by 1 base, with 11 bases between them. CDR1 is DFQATT and CDR2 is SNEGSKA in the germline V gene (reference sequence). This CDR3 contains 13 residues. CDR3: CSARRRQNTEAFF. The CDR3 region has the DNA TGCAGTGCTCGAAGGCGGCAGAACACTGAAGCTTTCTTT.

This CDR3 reads CASSQRAYRAEAFF. As DNA, the CDR3 is TGTGCCAGCAGTCAACGGGCTTACCGCGCTGAAGCTTTCTTT. The rearrangement links TRBV27 to TRBJ1-1; unclear D gene. The CDR3 is 14 amino acids. CDR1 and CDR2 (germline): MNHEY, SMNVEV (reference sequence). Trimming stripped 5 bases from V and 6 bases from J, with 16 bases between.

This clonotype was found a few times. The chain employs TRBV12-3 or TRBV12-4 and TRBJ2-1; the D is unclear. The V gene lost 3 bases and the J gene lost 7 bases, with 7 bases spanning the gap. This CDR3 is 12 amino acids long. The CDR3 here is CASSFDGNEQFF. The CDR3 coding sequence is TGTGCCAGCAGTTTTGACGGGAATGAGCAGTTCTTC.

This clonotype has more than one count but fewer than ten. The chain has TRBV4-3 and TRBJ2-1; D call uncertain. This CDR3 comprises 14 residues. The germline V gene encodes CDR1 LGHNA and CDR2 YSLEER. Trimming shortened V by 0 bases and J by 10 bases, and 13 bases separated the two germline ends. The CDR3 region is CASSQDRTGPEQFF. The CDR3 DNA reads as TGCGCCAGCAGCCAAGATCGGACGGGTCCCGAGCAGTTCTTC.

This clonotype was seen more than once but under ten times. This chain uses TRBV12-3 or TRBV12-4 with TRBJ1-1; D is uncertain. Deletions cut 3 bases from V and 3 bases from J, with 11 bases between. The CDR3 has 14 amino acids. The CDR3 spells CASSFRAADTEAFF. CDR3 DNA sequence: TGTGCCAGCAGTTTTAGGGCAGCAGACACTGAAGCTTTCTTT.

This clonotype was seen more than once but under ten times. The V gene is TRBV6-6, the J gene TRBJ2-2; no clear D. Trimming took off 3 bases at V and 8 bases at J, with 4 bases between the two ends. In germline, CDR1 is MNHNY, CDR2 SVGAGI (reference sequence). This CDR3 comprises 11 residues. This CDR3 reads CASSYRGELFF. The DNA of the CDR3 is TGTGCCAGCAGTTATCGAGGGGAGCTGTTTTTT.

CDR3 sequence reads: CASSPRAAAGNEQFF. CDR3 bases: TGTGCCAGCAGCCCTCGGGCAGCCGCGGGCAATGAGCAGTTCTTC. This sequence joins TRBV6-1 and TRBJ2-1, with TRBD2 as a possible D gene (5 bases). Germline CDR1 is MNHNS and CDR2 is SASEGT. The CDR3 totals 15 residues. Trimming cost V 6 bases and J 6 bases, with 18 bases left between them.

This clonotype was detected only a few times. V gene TRBV5-1 combines with J gene TRBJ2-7; a possible D gene is TRBD2 (6 bases). With 7 bases removed from V and 0 bases from J, the gap between germline ends came to 14 bases. The CDR3 consists of 14 residues. Germline CDR1 is SGHRS and CDR2 is YFSETQ. CDR3 in amino acids: CASRGSLSSYEQYV. In DNA form, the CDR3 reads TGCGCCAGCCGGGGGAGCCTTAGCTCCTACGAGCAGTACGTC.

V gene TRBV5-1 combines with J gene TRBJ2-1, with D possibly being TRBD2 (5 bases). This CDR3 contains 18 residues. Trimming shortened V by 5 bases and J by 0 bases, and 21 bases separated the two germline ends. CDR1 and CDR2 (germline): SGHRS, YFSETQ. The CDR3: CASRSVRRLRSSYNEQFF. The CDR3 DNA reads as TGCGCCAGCAGATCAGTGCGGAGGCTTCGTAGCTCCTACAATGAGCAGTTCTTC.

This clonotype turned up a few times. This chain joins TRBV9 and TRBJ1-2; perhaps TRBD1 as D (5 bases). Trimming left V 0 bases short and J 7 bases short, with 13 bases between. The germline CDR1 and CDR2 sequences are SGDLS and YYNGEE. This CDR3 contains 14 residues. The CDR3 region has the DNA TGTGCCAGCAGCGTAGAAGTGACAGCAGGTGGCTACACCTTC. Residues: CASSVEVTAGGYTF.

A few counts support this clonotype. This chain joins TRBV5-6 and TRBJ2-5; D may be TRBD1 or TRBD2 (7 bases each). CDR3 length equals 17 residues. V lost 4 bases to trimming and J lost 9 bases, with 28 bases between them. CDR1 is SGHDT, CDR2 YYEEEE, per germline. The CDR3 DNA reads as TGTGCCAGCAGCGGAAGGAAAGGGGGCGGAGGTCGGGGGGCCCAGTACTTC. It codes for CASSGRKGGGGRGAQYF.

This clonotype was observed a handful of times. The chain links TRBV10-3 to TRBJ2-7, with D possibly matching TRBD1 (6 bases). V was pared by 2 bases and J by 4 bases, with 15 bases between. This CDR3 is built from 15 residues. Germline CDR1 ENHRY, CDR2 SYGVKD. The CDR3 sequence is CAISETRTDSYEQYF. CDR3 in DNA: TGTGCCATCAGTGAGACCCGAACGGACAGTTACGAGCAGTACTTC.

This clonotype was seen many times. This sequence joins TRBV10-3 and TRBJ1-5; D unclear. Germline CDR1 is ENHRY and CDR2 is SYGVKD. CDR3 size: 12 residues. Trimming cost V 7 bases and J 2 bases, with 6 bases left between them. CDR3 bases: TGTGCCATCAATGGGGGCAATCAGCCCCAGCATTTT. This gives the protein CAINGGNQPQHF.

This chain uses TRBV5-6 with TRBJ2-5, with D unclear. The CDR3 has 14 residues. Per the germline V gene, CDR1 is SGHDT and CDR2 is YYEEEE. The V and J ends lost 0 bases and 5 bases respectively, with 11 bases between them. CDR3 sequence: CASSLAQLRETQYF. The CDR3 nucleotides read TGTGCCAGCAGCTTGGCTCAGCTCCGGGAGACCCAGTACTTC.

This clonotype was counted only a few times. The V call is TRBV28, the J call TRBJ2-4; D is unclear. V lost 6 bases, J lost 2 bases, and 11 bases lay in between. Germline V gene lookup returns CDR1 MDHEN and CDR2 SYDVKM. CDR3 length equals 14 residues. This chain's CDR3 is CASRDLGTKNIQYF. CDR3 DNA sequence: TGTGCCAGCAGAGATTTAGGAACCAAAAACATTCAGTACTTC.

This clonotype was recorded a few times. This chain uses TRBV4-1 with TRBJ2-4; tentatively, D is TRBD1 or TRBD2 (6 bases each). Germline-derived CDR1 and CDR2 are MGHRA and YSYEKL. There are 17 residues in the CDR3. Trimming removed 1 base from V and 4 bases from J, with 17 bases in between. Written as DNA, the CDR3 is TGCGCCAGCAGCCAAGGAGTACCCCAGGGGAGGAAAAACATTCAGTACTTC. As protein: CASSQGVPQGRKNIQYF.

The chain employs TRBV7-2 and TRBJ1-6; D call uncertain. Trimming took 4 bases from V and 5 from J, leaving 9 bases between them. In germline, CDR1 is SGHTA, CDR2 FQGNSA. The CDR3 contains 14 residues. CDR3 DNA sequence: TGTGCCAGCAGCTCTAGGGCAGATAATTCACCCCTCCACTTT. It is translated as CASSSRADNSPLHF.

The gene calls are TRBV9 and TRBJ1-5, with D hard to call. Trimming removed 0 bases at V and 0 bases at J, with 7 bases between. This CDR3 has 15 residues. Germline V gene data show CDR1 as SGDLS and CDR2 as YYNGEE. The CDR3 DNA is TGTGCCAGCAGCGTAGCGGGTATTAGCAATCAGCCCCAGCATTTT. This gives the protein CASSVAGISNQPQHF.

This chain joins TRBV7-9 and TRBJ2-5; the D is unclear. Per germline, CDR1 SEHNR and CDR2 FQNEAQ (reference sequence). CDR3 size: 12 residues. V gave up 6 bases and J gave up 7 bases, with 12 bases separating them. DNA of the CDR3: TGTGCCAGCAGGCCTCCCAACTGGACCCAGTACTTC. Encoded protein: CASRPPNWTQYF.